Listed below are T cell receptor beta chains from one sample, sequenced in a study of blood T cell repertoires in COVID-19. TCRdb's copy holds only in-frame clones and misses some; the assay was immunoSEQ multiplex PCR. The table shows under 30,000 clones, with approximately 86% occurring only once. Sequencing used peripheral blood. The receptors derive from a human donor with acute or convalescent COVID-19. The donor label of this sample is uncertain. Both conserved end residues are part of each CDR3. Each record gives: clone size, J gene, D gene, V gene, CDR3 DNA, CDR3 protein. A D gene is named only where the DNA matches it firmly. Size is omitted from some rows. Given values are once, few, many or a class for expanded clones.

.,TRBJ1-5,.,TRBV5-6,TGTGCCAGCAGCTTGGCAGGACAGAACAATCAGCCCCAGCATTTT,CASSLAGQNNQPQHF
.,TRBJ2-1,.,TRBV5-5,TGTGCCAGCAGCTTGGGGGGCCAACTCTACAATGAGCAGTTCTTC,CASSLGGQLYNEQFF
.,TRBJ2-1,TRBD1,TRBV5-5,TGTGCCAGCAGCTTAACAGGGGGCGGTAACAATGAGCAGTTCTTC,CASSLTGGGNNEQFF
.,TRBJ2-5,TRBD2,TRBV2,TGTGCCAGCAGTGTACTAGCGGGAGGGGACCAAGAGACCCAGTACTTC,CASSVLAGGDQETQYF
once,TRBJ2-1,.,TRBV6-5,TGTGCCAGCAGTTACCGACTTGACTCCTACAATGAGCAGTTCTTC,CASSYRLDSYNEQFF
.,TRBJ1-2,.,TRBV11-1,TGTGCCAGCAGCTTGGGGCGGACGGTCAAGACCTTC,CASSLGRTVKTF
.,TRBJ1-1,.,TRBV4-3,TGCGCCAGCAGCCAAGCGGCGGCATACACTGAAGCTTTCTTT,CASSQAAAYTEAFF
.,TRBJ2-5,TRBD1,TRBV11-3,TGTGCCAGCAGCTTCGGACAGGGCGCGGAGACCCAGTACTTC,CASSFGQGAETQYF
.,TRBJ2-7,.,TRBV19,TGTGCCAGTAGTATAACGATTGGAGGGACCGACGAGCAGTACTTC,CASSITIGGTDEQYF
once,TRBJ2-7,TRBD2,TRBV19,TGTGCCAGTAGACCTTGGGGAAGCGGGGGACATCGCGAGCAGTACTTC,CASRPWGSGGHREQYF
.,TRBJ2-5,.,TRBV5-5,TGTGCCAGCAGCGCCAGGGGAGCATGGGTACAAGAGACCCAGTACTTC,CASSARGAWVQETQYF
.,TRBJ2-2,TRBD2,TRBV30,TGTGCCTGGAGTGTACAACGGAGCGGGATAATCACCGGGGAGCTGTTTTTT,CAWSVQRSGIITGELFF
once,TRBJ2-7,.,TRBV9,TGTGCCAGCAGCCCTGATGGAAGGGACACCTACGAGCAGTACTTC,CASSPDGRDTYEQYF
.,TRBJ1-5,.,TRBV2,TGTGCCAGCAGTAGAGAGGTCTCTCAGCCCCAGCATTTT,CASSREVSQPQHF